A single sample is the source of the 11 T cell receptor beta chains below, sequenced in a study of blood T cells in healthy people across ages. A J-beta primer mix and a sample-barcoded 5' primer were used in a second PCR of about 6 to 12 cycles. TCRdb re-called the 5' RACE reads with MiXCR, one entry per CDR3 protein. This sample has roughly 730,000 distinct CDR3 sequences, with 56% found just once. Material: blood. These receptors all stem from a man aged 40-50 years in good health.

This rearrangement joins TRBV5-5 to TRBJ1-1, with 9 bases matching TRBD1. Per germline, CDR1 SGHKS and CDR2 YYEKEE (reference sequence). The ends lost 3 bases at V and 1 base at J; junction bases unmatched: 7. The CDR3 has 16 amino acids. The CDR3 bases are TGTGCCAGCAGCTACTGGACAGGGGTCAGGAACACTGAAGCTTTCTTT. This sequence encodes CASSYWTGVRNTEAFF.

This clonotype has just a few counts. The rearrangement joins TRBV6-5 to TRBJ1-2; D not certain. This CDR3 spans 14 amino acids. CDR1 is MNHEY and CDR2 is SVGAGI in the germline V gene. V was cut by 5 bases and J by 2 bases, with 12 bases left in between. As DNA, the CDR3 is TGTGCCAGCAGTGTGGTGGAGACCAACTATGGCTACACCTTC. It specifies CASSVVETNYGYTF.

The V and J genes are TRBV3-1 and TRBJ2-4; TRBD2 matches at 12 bases. Germline loops: CDR1 LGHDT, CDR2 YNNKEL (reference sequence). This CDR3 region has 15 residues. Trimming took 4 bases from V and 13 from J; bases not matched to a gene: 11. The CDR3 coding sequence is TGTGCCAGCAGCCCTTCCGGGCTAGCGGGAGGGGAGCAGTACTTC. Its translation: CASSPSGLAGGEQYF.

The J gene is TRBJ2-3, the V gene TRBV19; D unresolved. CDR1 and CDR2 (germline): LNHDA, SQIVND (reference sequence). Trimming took 4 bases from V and 2 from J, leaving 4 bases between them. The CDR3 sequence is 12 residues long. The CDR3 reads CASSSATDTQYF. In DNA form, the CDR3 reads TGTGCCAGTAGTAGCGCCACAGATACGCAGTATTTT.

V is TRBV4-2 and J is TRBJ1-2; TRBD1 might be the D (5 bases). The CDR3 sequence is 13 residues long. Germline CDR1 reads LGHNA; CDR2 reads YNFKEQ. Deletions cut 8 bases from V and 3 bases from J, with 13 bases between. In nucleotides, the CDR3 is TGTGCCAGCGCACCCGCGGGGGACTATGGCTACACCTTC. This codes for CASAPAGDYGYTF.

The rearrangement uses TRBV3-1 and TRBJ2-5, with 10 bases lining up with TRBD2. The J call may be incorrect, as the DNA end agrees better with TRBJ2-7. This CDR3 has 15 amino acids. Germline V lookup: CDR1 LGHDT, CDR2 YNNKEL (reference sequence). The CDR3 spells CASSQDPSGSREQYF. The CDR3, as DNA: TGTGCCAGCAGCCAAGATCCTAGCGGGAGCCGCGAGCAGTACTTC.

V is TRBV7-2 and J is TRBJ1-5, with D possibly TRBD1 on 6 matching bases. The V and J ends lost 1 base and 2 bases respectively, with 18 bases between them. The CDR3 totals 18 residues. Germline lookup yields CDR1 SGHTA and CDR2 FQGNSA. The CDR3 coding sequence is TGTGCCAGCAGCTTAGGAGTGGGGGGCGCGTCCGGCAATCAGCCCCAGCATTTT. Its protein product is CASSLGVGGASGNQPQHF.

This sequence joins TRBV5-1 and TRBJ1-4; D might be TRBD1 (5 bases). The CDR3 has 18 amino acids. In germline, CDR1 is SGHRS, CDR2 YFSETQ. The V and J ends lost 1 base and 8 bases respectively, with 24 bases between them. The CDR3 coding sequence is TGCGCCAGCAGCTTGTCCCCCCCCGTTGGGGGAGGTAGCGAAAAACTGTTTTTT. Protein: CASSLSPPVGGGSEKLFF.

This clonotype was seen a handful of times. The CDR3 nucleotides are TGTCTCATCGGCCGGGACAACCAAGAGACCCAGTACTTC. It codes for CLIGRDNQETQYF. The chain has TRBV10-3 and TRBJ2-5, with D perhaps TRBD1 (6 bases). Germline V gene lookup returns CDR1 ENHRY and CDR2 SYGVKD. The CDR3 length is 13 residues.

This clonotype was observed a single time. The chain links TRBV5-5 to TRBJ2-1, with 7 bases aligning to TRBD2. J gave up 0 bases and V 2 bases, and 17 bases lay outside the gene matches. The CDR3 extends over 20 amino acids. Germline CDR1 and CDR2: SGHKS and YYEKEE (reference sequence). The CDR3, as DNA: TGTGCCAGCAGCTTTAACGTTCTCGGCGGGCGGGGGAGCTCCTACAATGAGCAGTTCTTC. Protein product: CASSFNVLGGRGSSYNEQFF.

This clonotype was picked up a small number of times. The chain has TRBV20-1 and TRBJ2-5, with no clear D. From germline, CDR1 is DFQATT and CDR2 SNEGSKA (reference sequence). The CDR3 is 11 residues long. V lost 2 bases, J lost 5 bases, and 6 bases lay in between. DNA for the CDR3: TGCAGTGCTAGAACGGAGGAGACCCAGTACTTC. Encoded protein: CSARTEETQYF.